The sequence of this TCR beta chain was determined in a study of a mutant IDH1 vaccine in newly diagnosed glioma. Study summary: Vaccination was launched 4-6 weeks after radiotherapy alone, or with temozolomide cycles.

The data were produced by immunoSEQ multiplex PCR, yet TCRdb's version contains in-frame clones alone and is incomplete. The sample lists approximately 81,000 clones, 85% occurring once. In the case of this clone: What it binds is not known. The junction and the germline gene differ at one end; a read error may be behind it.

Time point in this sample: week 23, last vaccination. What each vaccine dose contained was 300 ug of mutant IDH1 20-mer peptide, accompanied by topical imiquimod. The CDR3 has 13 amino acids. The sequencing used PBMCs, collected from a glioma patient whose treatment included an IDH1 peptide vaccine. The source of this sequence is a man under 40 with glioma. Some clones in this sample may be carry-over from other donors' samples. J is TRBJ2-7 and V is TRBV23-1; D may be TRBD1 (5 bases). TRBV23-1 is marked as an open reading frame, function uncertain. CDR3 amino acids: CASSQWGWRRRPF. CDR3 coding DNA: TGCGCCAGCAGTCAGTGGGGCTGGCGAAGACGGCCTTTC.